This is a list of T cell receptor beta chains from one sample in a study of identical twins. TCRdb recomputed calls from the 5' RACE reads with MiXCR, one row per CDR3 protein. The table has around 570,000 distinct CDR3 sequences, over 8.5% seen once. Separately, the same data were catalogued under a study of yellow fever vaccine responses in identical twins.

The sample taken for sequencing was PBMCs. The receptors here all came from a woman aged 18-30 years in good health. Each CDR3 is given with its conserved first and last residue. A D gene is named only where the DNA matches it firmly. Only part of the rows carry a size: once, few, many, or a class if the clone is expanded.

CASSYSGPGGTEAFF | TGTGCCAGCAGTTACTCGGGGCCCGGGGGCACTGAAGCTTTCTTT | TRBJ1-1 | . | . | TRBV6-5
CASSTGQFSHSYEQYF | TGCGCCAGCAGCACCGGACAGTTTTCCCACTCCTACGAGCAGTACTTC | TRBJ2-7 | . | . | TRBV5-1
CASSHRGYEQYF | TGTGCCAGCAGCCATCGGGGGTACGAGCAGTACTTC | TRBJ2-7 | . | . | TRBV3-1
CATSSRTGDGELFF | TGTGCCACCAGTAGTCGGACAGGGGACGGGGAGCTGTTTTTT | TRBJ2-2 | . | TRBD1 | TRBV24-1
CASKTGLKSYEQYF | TGTGCCAGTAAAACGGGACTCAAATCCTACGAGCAGTACTTC | TRBJ2-7 | . | . | TRBV19
CASSLRLANEKLFF | TGTGCCAGCAGTTTGAGGCTGGCTAATGAAAAACTGTTTTTT | TRBJ1-4 | few | . | TRBV27
CASSRGTGDQETQYF | TGCGCCAGCAGCCGTGGGACAGGGGACCAAGAGACCCAGTACTTC | TRBJ2-5 | few | TRBD1 | TRBV4-1
CSFKQTDTQYF | TGCAGCTTCAAACAGACAGATACGCAGTATTTT | TRBJ2-3 | few | . | TRBV29-1
CASSWGGRGQETQYF | TGTGCCAGCAGCTGGGGGGGCAGGGGTCAGGAGACCCAGTACTTC | TRBJ2-5 | . | . | TRBV28
CASSDRLAPSSYNEQFF | TGTGCCAGCAGTGACAGACTAGCGCCCAGCTCCTACAATGAGCAGTTCTTC | TRBJ2-1 | . | TRBD2 | TRBV6-4
CASRHLGQAPNQPQHF | TGTGCCAGCAGACACCTGGGACAGGCCCCCAATCAGCCCCAGCATTTT | TRBJ1-5 | few | TRBD1 | TRBV6-2/TRBV6-3
CASSHGTGTGYTF | TGTGCCAGCAGCCACGGGACAGGCACTGGCTACACCTTC | TRBJ1-2 | . | TRBD1 | TRBV7-3
CASARSSYNEQFF | TGTGCCAGCGCTCGGAGCTCCTACAATGAGCAGTTCTTC | TRBJ2-1 | many | . | TRBV12-3/TRBV12-4
CASTFLAGSTDTQYF | TGTGCCAGCACCTTTCTGGCGGGTAGTACAGATACGCAGTATTTT | TRBJ2-3 | once | . | TRBV6-2/TRBV6-3
CASSLYGLAIPNEQFF | TGTGCCAGCAGCCTCTACGGACTAGCAATACCTAATGAGCAGTTCTTC | TRBJ2-1 | many | TRBD2 | TRBV5-5
CATSDEQGTNTQYF | TGTGCCACCAGTGATGAACAGGGAACGAATACGCAGTATTTT | TRBJ2-3 | . | . | TRBV24-1
CASSLISLDEQYF | TGTGCCAGCAGCTTAATTAGTTTGGATGAGCAGTACTTC | TRBJ2-7 | . | . | TRBV11-2
CASRTTGVYNSPLHF | TGTGCCAGTAGGACTACAGGAGTTTATAATTCACCCCTCCACTTT | TRBJ1-6 | few | . | TRBV6-1
CASSSPTTGSSYEQYF | TGTGCCAGCAGCTCCCCGACGACAGGGTCGAGCTACGAGCAGTACTTC | TRBJ2-7 | few | TRBD1 | TRBV7-9
CATRTVNTGELFF | TGTGCCACCCGGACGGTGAACACCGGGGAGCTGTTTTTT | TRBJ2-2 | many | . | TRBV12-3/TRBV12-4
CASSLAQGVGEQYF | TGTGCCAGCAGCTTGGCGCAGGGGGTCGGGGAGCAGTACTTC | TRBJ2-7 | . | TRBD1 | TRBV7-9
CASSLADFTEQYF | TGTGCCAGCAGTTTAGCCGATTTTACCGAGCAGTACTTC | TRBJ2-7 | many | . | TRBV27
CSAYQGTDTQYF | TGCAGTGCTTACCAGGGCACAGATACGCAGTATTTT | TRBJ2-3 | few | . | TRBV20-1
CASSLEGGLSTGELFF | TGCGCCAGCAGCTTGGAGGGGGGGCTCTCCACCGGGGAGCTGTTTTTT | TRBJ2-2 | . | . | TRBV5-1
CASSDGTSGDDTQYF | TGTGCCAGCAGTGACGGGACTAGCGGAGATGATACGCAGTATTTT | TRBJ2-3 | few | TRBD2 | TRBV12-3/TRBV12-4